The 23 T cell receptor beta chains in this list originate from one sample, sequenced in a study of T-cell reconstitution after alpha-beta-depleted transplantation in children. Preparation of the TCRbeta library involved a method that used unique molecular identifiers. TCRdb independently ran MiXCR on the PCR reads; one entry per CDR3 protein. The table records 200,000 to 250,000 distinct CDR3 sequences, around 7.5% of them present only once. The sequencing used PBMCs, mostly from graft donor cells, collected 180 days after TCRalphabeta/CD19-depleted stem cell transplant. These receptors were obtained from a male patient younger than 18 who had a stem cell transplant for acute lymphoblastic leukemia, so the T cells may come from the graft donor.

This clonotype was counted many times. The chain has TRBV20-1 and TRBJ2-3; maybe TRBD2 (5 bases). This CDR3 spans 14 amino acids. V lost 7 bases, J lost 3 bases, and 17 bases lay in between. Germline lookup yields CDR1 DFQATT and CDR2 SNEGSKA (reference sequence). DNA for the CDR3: TGCAGTGTCACACCCGGGATTATGACAGATACGCAGTATTTT. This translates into CSVTPGIMTDTQYF.

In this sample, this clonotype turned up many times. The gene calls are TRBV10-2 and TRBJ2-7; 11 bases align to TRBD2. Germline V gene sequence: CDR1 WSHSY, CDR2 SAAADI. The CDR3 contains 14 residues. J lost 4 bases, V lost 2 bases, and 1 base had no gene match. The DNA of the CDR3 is TGCGCCAGCAGTGAGGCTAGCGGGGGGTACGAGCAGTACTTC. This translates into CASSEASGGYEQYF.

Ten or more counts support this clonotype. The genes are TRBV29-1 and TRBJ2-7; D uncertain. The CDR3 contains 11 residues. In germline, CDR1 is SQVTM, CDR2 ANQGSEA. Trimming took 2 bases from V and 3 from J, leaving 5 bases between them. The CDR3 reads CSVEMSYEQYF. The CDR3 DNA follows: TGCAGCGTTGAAATGAGCTACGAGCAGTACTTC.

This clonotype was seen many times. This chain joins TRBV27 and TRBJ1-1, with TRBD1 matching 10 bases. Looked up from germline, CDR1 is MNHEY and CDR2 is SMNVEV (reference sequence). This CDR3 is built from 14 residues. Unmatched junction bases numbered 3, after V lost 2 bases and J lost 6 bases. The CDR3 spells CASSLGDRGSEAFF. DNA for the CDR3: TGTGCCAGCAGTTTAGGGGACAGGGGTTCTGAAGCTTTCTTT.

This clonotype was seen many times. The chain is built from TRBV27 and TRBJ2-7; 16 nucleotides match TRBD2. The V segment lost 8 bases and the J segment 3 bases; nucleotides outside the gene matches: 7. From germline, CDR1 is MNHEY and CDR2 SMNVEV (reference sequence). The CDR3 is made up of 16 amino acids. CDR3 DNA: TGTGCCAGCCGGGCGGGACTAGCGGGAGGGAACTACGAGCAGTACTTC. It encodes CASRAGLAGGNYEQYF.

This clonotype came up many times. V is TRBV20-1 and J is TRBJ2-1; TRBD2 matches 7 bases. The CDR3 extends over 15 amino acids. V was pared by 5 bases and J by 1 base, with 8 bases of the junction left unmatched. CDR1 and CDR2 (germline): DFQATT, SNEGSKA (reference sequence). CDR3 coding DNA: TGCAGTGCTTCCTCTAGCGGACTATCCTACAATGAGCAGTTCTTC. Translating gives CSASSSGLSYNEQFF.

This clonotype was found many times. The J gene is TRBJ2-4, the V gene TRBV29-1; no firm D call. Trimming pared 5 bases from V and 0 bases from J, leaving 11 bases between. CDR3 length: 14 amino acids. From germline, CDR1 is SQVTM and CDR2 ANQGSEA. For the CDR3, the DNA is TGCAGCGTTCGAGCTGACCTAGCCAAAAACATTCAGTACTTC. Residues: CSVRADLAKNIQYF.

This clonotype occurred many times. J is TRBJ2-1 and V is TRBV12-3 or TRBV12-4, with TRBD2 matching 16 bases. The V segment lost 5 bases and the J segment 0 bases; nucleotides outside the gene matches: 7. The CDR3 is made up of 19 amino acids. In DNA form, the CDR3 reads TGTGCCAGCAGTCTCGGGACTAGCGGGGGGGAACGCTCCTACAATGAGCAGTTCTTC. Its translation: CASSLGTSGGERSYNEQFF.

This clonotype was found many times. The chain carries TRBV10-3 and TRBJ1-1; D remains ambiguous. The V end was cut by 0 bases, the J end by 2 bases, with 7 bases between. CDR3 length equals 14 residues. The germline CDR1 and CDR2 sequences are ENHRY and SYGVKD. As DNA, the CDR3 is TGTGCCATCAGTGAGTCGCTCCTAAACACTGAAGCTTTCTTT. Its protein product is CAISESLLNTEAFF.

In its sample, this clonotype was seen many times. DNA for the CDR3: TGTGCCAGCGACAGGGGAAACACCATATATTTT. Residues: CASDRGNTIYF. The genes are TRBV6-1 and TRBJ1-3; D perhaps matches TRBD1 (6 bases). Germline CDR1 and CDR2: MNHNS and SASEGT. The CDR3 has 11 amino acids. Trimming cost V 8 bases and J 4 bases, with 6 bases left between them.

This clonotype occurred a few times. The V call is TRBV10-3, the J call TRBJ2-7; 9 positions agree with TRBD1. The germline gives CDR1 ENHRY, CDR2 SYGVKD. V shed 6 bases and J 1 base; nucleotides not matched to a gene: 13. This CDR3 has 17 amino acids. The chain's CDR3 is CAISRLGDRAGSYEQYF. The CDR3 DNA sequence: TGTGCCATCAGCCGGTTGGGGGACAGGGCCGGATCCTACGAGCAGTACTTC.

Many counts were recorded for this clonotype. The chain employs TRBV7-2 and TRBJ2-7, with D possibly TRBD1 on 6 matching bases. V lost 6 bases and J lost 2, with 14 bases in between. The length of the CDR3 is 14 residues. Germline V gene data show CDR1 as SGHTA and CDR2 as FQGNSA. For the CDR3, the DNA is TGTGCCAGCAGGTCCCGGGACAACACCTACGAGCAGTACTTC. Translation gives CASRSRDNTYEQYF.

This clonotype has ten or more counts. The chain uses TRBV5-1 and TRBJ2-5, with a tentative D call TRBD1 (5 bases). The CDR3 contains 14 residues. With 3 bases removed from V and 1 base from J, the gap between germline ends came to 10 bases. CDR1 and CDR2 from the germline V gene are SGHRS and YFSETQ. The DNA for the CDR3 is TGCGCCAGCAGCTCAAGGGGCCTCCAAGAGACCCAGTACTTC. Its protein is CASSSRGLQETQYF. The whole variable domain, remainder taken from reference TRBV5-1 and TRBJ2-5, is KAGVTQTPRYLIKTRGQQVTLSCSPISGHRSVSWYQQTPGQGLQFLFEYFSETQRNKGNFPGRFSGRQFSNSRSEMNVSTLELGDSALYLCASSSRGLQETQYFGPGTRLLVL.

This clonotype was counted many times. The DNA for the CDR3 is TGTGCCAGCAGTTCCCGTGGCGGGAGGGCTATGGAGACCCAGTACTTC. It yields the protein CASSSRGGRAMETQYF. The V and J genes are TRBV12-3 or TRBV12-4 and TRBJ2-5, with 9 nucleotides matching TRBD2. V lost 4 bases, J lost 5 bases, and 11 bases stayed unmatched. This CDR3 comprises 16 residues.

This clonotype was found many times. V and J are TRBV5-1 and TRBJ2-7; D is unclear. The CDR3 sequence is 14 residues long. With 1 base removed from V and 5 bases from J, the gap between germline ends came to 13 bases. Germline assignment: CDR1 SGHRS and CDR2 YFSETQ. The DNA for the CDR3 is TGCGCCAGCAGCTTGAATAGGGTAAGGAACGAGCAGTACTTC. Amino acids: CASSLNRVRNEQYF.

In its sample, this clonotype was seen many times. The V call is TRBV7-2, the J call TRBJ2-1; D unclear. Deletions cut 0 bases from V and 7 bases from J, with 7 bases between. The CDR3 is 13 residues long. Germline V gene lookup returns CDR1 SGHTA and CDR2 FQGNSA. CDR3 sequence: CASSLAFANEQFF. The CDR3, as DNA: TGTGCCAGCAGCTTAGCCTTTGCGAATGAGCAGTTCTTC.

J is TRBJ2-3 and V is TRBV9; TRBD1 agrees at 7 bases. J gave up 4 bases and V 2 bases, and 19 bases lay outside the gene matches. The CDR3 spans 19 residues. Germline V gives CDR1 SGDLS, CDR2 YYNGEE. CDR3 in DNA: TGTGCCAGCAGCGTCCTAAAGAAAAAGACAGGGAACCATGCAGATACGCAGTATTTT. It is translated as CASSVLKKKTGNHADTQYF.

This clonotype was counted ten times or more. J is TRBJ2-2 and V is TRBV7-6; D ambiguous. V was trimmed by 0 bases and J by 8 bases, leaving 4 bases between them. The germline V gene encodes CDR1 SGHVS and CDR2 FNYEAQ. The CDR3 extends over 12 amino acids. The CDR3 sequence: CASSLAMGELFF. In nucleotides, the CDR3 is TGTGCCAGCAGCTTAGCAATGGGGGAGCTGTTTTTT.

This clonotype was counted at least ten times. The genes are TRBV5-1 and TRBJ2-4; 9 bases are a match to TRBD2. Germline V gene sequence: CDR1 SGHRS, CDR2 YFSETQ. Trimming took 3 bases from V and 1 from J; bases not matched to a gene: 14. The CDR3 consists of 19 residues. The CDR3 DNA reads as TGCGCCAGCAGCTGGACCCCAGCGGGAGGCCTAGGGGCCAAAAACATTCAGTACTTC. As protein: CASSWTPAGGLGAKNIQYF.

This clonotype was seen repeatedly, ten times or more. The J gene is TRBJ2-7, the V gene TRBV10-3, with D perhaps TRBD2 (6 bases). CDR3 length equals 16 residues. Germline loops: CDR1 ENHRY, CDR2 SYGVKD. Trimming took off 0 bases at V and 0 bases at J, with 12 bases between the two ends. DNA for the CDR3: TGTGCCATCAGTGAGTCCGGGCGGGGACTCTCCTACGAGCAGTACTTC. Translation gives CAISESGRGLSYEQYF.

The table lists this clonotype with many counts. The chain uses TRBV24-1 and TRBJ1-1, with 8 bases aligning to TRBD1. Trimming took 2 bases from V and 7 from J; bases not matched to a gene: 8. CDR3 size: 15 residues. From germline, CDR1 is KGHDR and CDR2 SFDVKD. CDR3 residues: CATSDYARQGHEAFF. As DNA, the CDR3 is TGTGCCACCAGTGATTATGCCAGACAGGGGCATGAAGCTTTCTTT.

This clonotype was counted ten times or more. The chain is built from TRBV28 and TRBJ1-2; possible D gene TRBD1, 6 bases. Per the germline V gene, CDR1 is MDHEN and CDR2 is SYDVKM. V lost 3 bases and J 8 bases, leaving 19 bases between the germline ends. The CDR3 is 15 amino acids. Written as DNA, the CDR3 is TGTGCCAGCAGTTTTCAGGGACACTTAATCTTCGGCTACACCTTC. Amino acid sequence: CASSFQGHLIFGYTF.

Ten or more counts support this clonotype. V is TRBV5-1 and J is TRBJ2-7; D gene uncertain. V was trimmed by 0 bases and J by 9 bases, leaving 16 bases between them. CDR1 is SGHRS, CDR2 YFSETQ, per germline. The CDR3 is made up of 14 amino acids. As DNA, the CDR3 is TGCGCCAGCAGCTTGGAGGTTTGGGTGACGGGGCAGTACTTC. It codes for CASSLEVWVTGQYF.